Below, one T cell receptor (beta chain) is given with its context. The junction does not match germline at one end; this may be a read error. The data stem from a study of T cells in Graves' hyperthyroidism and ophthalmopathy. There were TCR beta CDR3 regions amplified from RNA transcripts. Using the HTBI primer set, a first-round RT-PCR was run on the TCR CDR3. TCRdb processed the multiplex PCR reads anew with MiXCR; each CDR3 protein has one entry. The table shows fewer than 900,000 distinct CDR3 sequences, with less than 20% occurring only once. The CDR3 covers 15 residues. The germline V gene encodes CDR1 SNHLY and CDR2 FYNNEI. PBMCs were obtained from over 8.5 ml fresh peripheral blood.

The TCR comes from a man in his late teens or twenties with Graves' hyperthyroidism. The sequencing sample was made of blood. The chain employs TRBV2 and TRBJ2-5; tentative D call: TRBD1 (5 bases). CDR3 residues: CASSRTLDGQGTQYF. CDR3 DNA sequence: TGTGCCAGCAGTCGGACACTGGACGGCCAAGGGACCCAGTACTTC.